This T cell receptor beta chain was identified in a study of lymphopenia after photon versus proton radiotherapy. This clone came up a few times. The sample holds other DNA sequences that translate to the same CDR3. The germline gives CDR1 MGHRA, CDR2 YSYEKL. CDR3 size: 14 residues. With V trimmed by 3 bases and J by 7 bases, 1 base remained unmatched. Libraries were prepared by immunoSEQ multiplex PCR; TCRdb keeps only in-frame clonotypes and omits some of them. The sample includes approximately 70,000 clones, roughly 90% seen only once; the top ten take roughly 13%. Sequenced material: peripheral blood, taken from a patient treated with proton-based radiotherapy. The chain links TRBV4-1 to TRBJ1-6, with 9 bases matching TRBD1. The clonotype comes from an elderly man with esophageal cancer. This CDR3 is CASSQDRGNSPLHF. For the CDR3, the DNA is TGCGCCAGCAGCCAGGACAGGGGCAATTCACCCCTCCACTTT.